This TCR beta chain was retrieved from a study of T cell changes during pregnancy in multiple sclerosis. Sequencing used immunoSEQ multiplex PCR; TCRdb keeps in-frame clones, though not all of them. The sample lists tens of thousands of clones; around 92% were seen once. Germline V CDR1 and CDR2: LNHDA, SQIVND (reference sequence). The CDR3 consists of 12 residues. The V gene lost 3 bases and the J gene lost 11 bases, with 13 bases spanning the gap. The chain carries TRBV19 and TRBJ1-1, with a possible D match to TRBD1 (5 bases). This specimen consisted of CD4+ T cells from peripheral blood mononuclear cells, obtained in the third trimester of pregnancy. The clonotype originates from a female donor with multiple sclerosis, enrolled in a pregnancy study. Written as DNA, the CDR3 is TGTGCCAGTAGTATCCCCGGGGGACGGGCTTTCTTT. It codes for CASSIPGGRAFF.